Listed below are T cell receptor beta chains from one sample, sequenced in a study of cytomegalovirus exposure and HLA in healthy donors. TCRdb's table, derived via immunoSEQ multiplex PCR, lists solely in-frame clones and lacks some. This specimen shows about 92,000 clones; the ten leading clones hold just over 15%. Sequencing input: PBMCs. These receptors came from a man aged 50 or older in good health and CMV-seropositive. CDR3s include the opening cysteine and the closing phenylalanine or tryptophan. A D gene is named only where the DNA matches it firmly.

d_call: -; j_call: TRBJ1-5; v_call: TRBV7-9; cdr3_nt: TGTGCCAGCAGCTTGAGTTATCAGCCCCAGCATTTT; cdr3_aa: CASSLSYQPQHF
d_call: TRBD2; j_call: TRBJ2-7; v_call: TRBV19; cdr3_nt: TGTGCCAGTAGTATTAGGGCTAGCGGTCCCTACGAGCAGTACTTC; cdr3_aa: CASSIRASGPYEQYF
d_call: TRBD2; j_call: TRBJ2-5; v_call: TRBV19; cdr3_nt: TGTGCCAGTAGTATAGGTAGCGGGAGGCGCCTTGGGACCCAGTACTTC; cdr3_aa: CASSIGSGRRLGTQYF
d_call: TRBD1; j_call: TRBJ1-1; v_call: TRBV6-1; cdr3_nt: TGTGCCAGCAACCGACAGGGGGCCGGGAACACTGAAGCTTTCTTT; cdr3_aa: CASNRQGAGNTEAFF
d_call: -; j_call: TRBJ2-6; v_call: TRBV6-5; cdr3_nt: TGTGCCAGCAGTCTGACAACTGGGGCCAACGTCCTGACTTTC; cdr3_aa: CASSLTTGANVLTF
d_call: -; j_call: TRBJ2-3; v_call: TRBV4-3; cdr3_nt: TGCGCCAGCAGCCGAGCGGACTCTAGCACAGATACGCAGTATTTT; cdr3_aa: CASSRADSSTDTQYF
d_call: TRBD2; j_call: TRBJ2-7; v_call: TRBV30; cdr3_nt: TGCGCCTGGAGTGGGAGCGCTGGGCTAGCGGGGGAGCAGTACTTC; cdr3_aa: CAWSGSAGLAGEQYF
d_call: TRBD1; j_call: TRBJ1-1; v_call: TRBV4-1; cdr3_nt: TGCGCCAGCAGCCCAGGACAGGGTTATAGTACTGAAGCTTTCTTT; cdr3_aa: CASSPGQGYSTEAFF
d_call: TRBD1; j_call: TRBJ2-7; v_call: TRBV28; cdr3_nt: TGTGCCAGCAGTCTCATCCGGGACAGCGCCTACGAGCAGTACTTC; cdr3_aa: CASSLIRDSAYEQYF
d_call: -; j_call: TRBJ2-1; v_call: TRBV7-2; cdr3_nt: TGTGCCAGCAGCATGACTAGTATTCAGTTCTTC; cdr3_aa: CASSMTSIQFF
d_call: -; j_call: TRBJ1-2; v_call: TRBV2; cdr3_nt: TGTGCCAGCATGGGGGGATACTCTTGGCGTTACACCTTC; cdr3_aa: CASMGGYSWRYTF
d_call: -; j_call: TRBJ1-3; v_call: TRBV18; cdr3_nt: TGTGCCAGCTCACCACTTTTGGGGGACTCCTCTGGAAACACCATATATTTT; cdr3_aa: CASSPLLGDSSGNTIYF
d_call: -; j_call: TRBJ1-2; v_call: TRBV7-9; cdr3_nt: TGTGCCAGCAGCTCCGAAGGTCGGGGGGGCGGCTACACCTTC; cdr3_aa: CASSSEGRGGGYTF
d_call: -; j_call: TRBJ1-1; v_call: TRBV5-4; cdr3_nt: TGTGCCAGCAGCCCCCGGGGGGGCATGGGGACTGAAGCTTTCTTT; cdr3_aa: CASSPRGGMGTEAFF
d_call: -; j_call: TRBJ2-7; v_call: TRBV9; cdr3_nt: TGTGCCAGCAGCGCGAGATTCCTCCAGCAGGAGGAGATGAGGTACGAGCAGTACTTC; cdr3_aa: CASSARFLQQEEMRYEQYF
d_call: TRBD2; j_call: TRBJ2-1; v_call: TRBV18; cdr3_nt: TGTGCCAGCTCACCGAATAGCGGGCGCGACAATGAGCAGTTCTTC; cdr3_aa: CASSPNSGRDNEQFF
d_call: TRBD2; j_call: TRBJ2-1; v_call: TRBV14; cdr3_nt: TGTGCCAGCAGCCAACGACTAGCGGGAGGGCAGTTCTTC; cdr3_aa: CASSQRLAGGQFF
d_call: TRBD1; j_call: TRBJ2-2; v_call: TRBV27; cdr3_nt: TGTGCCAGCAGAAGGACAGGGGGTGCCGGGGAGCTGTTTTTT; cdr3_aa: CASRRTGGAGELFF
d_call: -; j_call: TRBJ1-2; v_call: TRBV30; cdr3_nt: TGTGCCTGGAGCCCCTTTTTAGAGGGTGGATATGGCTACACCTTC; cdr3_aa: CAWSPFLEGGYGYTF
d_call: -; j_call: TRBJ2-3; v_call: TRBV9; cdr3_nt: TGTGCCAGCAGCGCGCTGGGCGGGGAGGTCACAGATACGCAGTATTTT; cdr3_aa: CASSALGGEVTDTQYF
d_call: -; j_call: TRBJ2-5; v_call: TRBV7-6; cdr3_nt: TGTGCCAGCAGCTCGTTCCCCGCGGAGACCCAGTACTTC; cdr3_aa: CASSSFPAETQYF
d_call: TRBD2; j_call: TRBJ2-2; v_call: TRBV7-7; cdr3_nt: TGTGCTAGCAGCTTAGGTGGGCTAGCGGGGAACACCGGGGAGCTGTTTTTT; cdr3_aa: CASSLGGLAGNTGELFF